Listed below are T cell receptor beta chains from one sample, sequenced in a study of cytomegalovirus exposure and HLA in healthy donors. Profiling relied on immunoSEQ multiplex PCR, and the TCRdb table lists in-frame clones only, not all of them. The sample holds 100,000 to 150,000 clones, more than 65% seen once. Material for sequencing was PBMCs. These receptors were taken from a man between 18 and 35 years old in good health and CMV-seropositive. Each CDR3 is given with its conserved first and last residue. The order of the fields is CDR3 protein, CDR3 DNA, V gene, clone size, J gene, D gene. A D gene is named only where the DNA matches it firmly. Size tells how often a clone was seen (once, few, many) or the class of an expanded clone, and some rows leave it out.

CDR3 protein: CSSSLSRTGGYGYTF; CDR3 DNA: TGTTCCAGCAGCTTATCTCGGACAGGGGGGTATGGCTACACCTTC; V gene: TRBV7-9; clone size: NA; J gene: TRBJ1-2; D gene: TRBD1
CDR3 protein: CASRQGGATNEKLFF; CDR3 DNA: TGTGCCAGCCGGCAGGGGGGTGCAACTAATGAAAAACTGTTTTTT; V gene: TRBV2; clone size: NA; J gene: TRBJ1-4; D gene: TRBD1
CDR3 protein: CASSQDFLAVGARYGYTF; CDR3 DNA: TGCGCCAGCAGCCAAGATTTCCTAGCGGTAGGGGCCCGATATGGCTACACCTTC; V gene: TRBV4-3; clone size: once; J gene: TRBJ1-2; D gene: NA
CDR3 protein: CAWSPPGLDTYEQYF; CDR3 DNA: TGTGCCTGGAGCCCCCCCGGACTAGATACCTACGAGCAGTACTTC; V gene: TRBV30; clone size: NA; J gene: TRBJ2-7; D gene: TRBD2
CDR3 protein: CASSPAGGSQETQYF; CDR3 DNA: TGTGCCAGCAGCCCAGCGGGAGGATCTCAAGAGACCCAGTACTTC; V gene: TRBV11-2; clone size: once; J gene: TRBJ2-5; D gene: TRBD2
CDR3 protein: CASALGGGNGYTF; CDR3 DNA: TGTGCCAGCGCCCTGGGGGGGGGTAATGGCTACACCTTC; V gene: TRBV11-2; clone size: few; J gene: TRBJ1-2; D gene: NA
CDR3 protein: CASSWLETNYGYTF; CDR3 DNA: TGTGCCAGCAGCTGGTTGGAGACTAACTATGGCTACACCTTC; V gene: TRBV6-1; clone size: NA; J gene: TRBJ1-2; D gene: NA
CDR3 protein: CASMLDRDLQPQHF; CDR3 DNA: TGTGCCAGCATGCTTGACAGGGACCTTCAGCCCCAGCATTTT; V gene: TRBV6-1; clone size: NA; J gene: TRBJ1-5; D gene: TRBD1
CDR3 protein: CASSYSRVAGGNEQFF; CDR3 DNA: TGTGCCAGCAGTTACTCTAGGGTAGCGGGAGGGAATGAGCAGTTCTTC; V gene: TRBV6-6; clone size: few; J gene: TRBJ2-1; D gene: TRBD2
CDR3 protein: CASSITGNYGYTF; CDR3 DNA: TGTGCCAGTAGTATAACGGGGAACTATGGCTACACCTTC; V gene: TRBV19; clone size: NA; J gene: TRBJ1-2; D gene: NA
CDR3 protein: CASSLVNRDSGNTIYF; CDR3 DNA: TGTGCCAGCAGTCTTGTGAACAGGGACTCTGGAAACACCATATATTTT; V gene: TRBV7-6; clone size: NA; J gene: TRBJ1-3; D gene: NA
CDR3 protein: CASTLREGSFGNTIYF; CDR3 DNA: TGTGCCAGCACCCTCCGGGAGGGATCCTTCGGAAACACCATATATTTT; V gene: TRBV5-6; clone size: NA; J gene: TRBJ1-3; D gene: NA
CDR3 protein: CATSRVGQGRNEQYF; CDR3 DNA: TGTGCCACCAGCAGAGTCGGACAGGGGAGGAACGAGCAGTACTTC; V gene: TRBV15; clone size: NA; J gene: TRBJ2-7; D gene: TRBD1
CDR3 protein: CASSRGDTLYEQYF; CDR3 DNA: TGTGCCAGCAGCCGTGGGGACACCCTCTACGAGCAGTACTTC; V gene: TRBV11-2; clone size: NA; J gene: TRBJ2-7; D gene: NA
CDR3 protein: CASSRSDSGNTIYF; CDR3 DNA: TGTGCCAGCAGTCGGTCCGACTCTGGAAACACCATATATTTT; V gene: TRBV6-5; clone size: NA; J gene: TRBJ1-3; D gene: NA
CDR3 protein: CSSSLGTGASPLHF; CDR3 DNA: TGTTCCAGCAGCTTAGGGACAGGGGCTTCACCCCTCCACTTT; V gene: TRBV7-9; clone size: once; J gene: TRBJ1-6; D gene: TRBD1
CDR3 protein: CASSPGLGTGELFF; CDR3 DNA: TGTGCCAGCAGCCCAGGGTTGGGTACCGGGGAGCTGTTTTTT; V gene: TRBV7-2; clone size: NA; J gene: TRBJ2-2; D gene: NA
CDR3 protein: CASSIGGTLTDTQYF; CDR3 DNA: TGCGCCAGCAGCATCGGAGGGACCCTCACAGATACGCAGTATTTT; V gene: TRBV4-1; clone size: NA; J gene: TRBJ2-3; D gene: NA
CDR3 protein: CASSESGGALPAFF; CDR3 DNA: TGCGCCAGCAGTGAATCGGGGGGTGCCCTCCCAGCTTTCTTT; V gene: TRBV10-2; clone size: NA; J gene: TRBJ1-1; D gene: NA
CDR3 protein: CASSLPRQGGNTGELFF; CDR3 DNA: TGTGCCAGCAGCCTTCCACGACAGGGGGGGAACACCGGGGAGCTGTTTTTT; V gene: TRBV7-6; clone size: NA; J gene: TRBJ2-2; D gene: TRBD1
CDR3 protein: CAWSTGVRTDTQYF; CDR3 DNA: TGTGCCTGGAGTACGGGAGTTCGCACAGATACGCAGTATTTT; V gene: TRBV30; clone size: NA; J gene: TRBJ2-3; D gene: NA
CDR3 protein: CASSIDRGNTEAFF; CDR3 DNA: TGTGCCAGTAGTATCGACAGGGGGAACACTGAAGCTTTCTTT; V gene: TRBV19; clone size: NA; J gene: TRBJ1-1; D gene: TRBD1
CDR3 protein: CASSLGYPTDTQYF; CDR3 DNA: TGCGCCAGCAGCTTGGGCTATCCCACAGATACGCAGTATTTT; V gene: TRBV5-1; clone size: once; J gene: TRBJ2-3; D gene: NA
CDR3 protein: CASSQDRGFGSNQPQHF; CDR3 DNA: TGTGCCAGCAGCCAAGACAGGGGTTTCGGTAGCAATCAGCCCCAGCATTTT; V gene: TRBV7-8; clone size: NA; J gene: TRBJ1-5; D gene: TRBD1
CDR3 protein: CSSSFGGDGYTF; CDR3 DNA: TGTTCCAGCAGCTTCGGAGGGGATGGCTACACCTTC; V gene: TRBV7-9; clone size: NA; J gene: TRBJ1-2; D gene: NA
CDR3 protein: CASSLAEAMNTEAFF; CDR3 DNA: TGTGCCAGCAGCTTAGCGGAGGCTATGAACACTGAAGCTTTCTTT; V gene: TRBV7-2; clone size: NA; J gene: TRBJ1-1; D gene: NA
CDR3 protein: CASSLSQGANEQFF; CDR3 DNA: TGTGCCAGCAGCTTGAGTCAGGGGGCGAATGAGCAGTTCTTC; V gene: TRBV5-4; clone size: NA; J gene: TRBJ2-1; D gene: TRBD1
CDR3 protein: CASKTTSGGSGYEQYF; CDR3 DNA: TGCGCCAGCAAAACTACTAGCGGGGGGTCTGGGTACGAGCAGTACTTC; V gene: TRBV10-2; clone size: NA; J gene: TRBJ2-7; D gene: TRBD2
CDR3 protein: CAISEVGQGDSPLHF; CDR3 DNA: TGTGCCATCAGTGAGGTGGGACAGGGGGACTCACCCCTCCACTTT; V gene: TRBV10-3; clone size: NA; J gene: TRBJ1-6; D gene: TRBD1
CDR3 protein: CASSQERVGGLGYTF; CDR3 DNA: TGCGCCAGCAGCCAAGAACGGGTAGGGGGCCTTGGCTACACCTTC; V gene: TRBV4-3; clone size: NA; J gene: TRBJ1-2; D gene: TRBD1
CDR3 protein: CSVEDGQGYGYTF; CDR3 DNA: TGCAGCGTTGAAGATGGACAGGGCTATGGCTACACCTTC; V gene: TRBV29-1; clone size: NA; J gene: TRBJ1-2; D gene: TRBD1
CDR3 protein: CASSLGLLTYEQYF; CDR3 DNA: TGCGCCAGCAGCTTGGGGCTCCTGACCTACGAGCAGTACTTC; V gene: TRBV5-1; clone size: few; J gene: TRBJ2-7; D gene: NA
CDR3 protein: CASGSTGEQYF; CDR3 DNA: TGTGCTAGTGGTTCGACGGGCGAGCAGTACTTC; V gene: TRBV12-5; clone size: NA; J gene: TRBJ2-7; D gene: NA
CDR3 protein: CASSESGGYEQYF; CDR3 DNA: TGCGCCAGCAGTGAGTCAGGAGGGTACGAGCAGTACTTC; V gene: TRBV10-1; clone size: once; J gene: TRBJ2-7; D gene: NA
CDR3 protein: CASGPLSGDQPQHF; CDR3 DNA: TGTGCTAGTGGCCCTTTATCAGGGGATCAGCCCCAGCATTTT; V gene: TRBV12-5; clone size: NA; J gene: TRBJ1-5; D gene: NA